This section outlines one T cell receptor (beta chain) sequence together with its context. What it binds is not known. The data were taken from a study of blood T cells in healthy people across ages. Study-level points and caveats: The donors' CMV status was not determined, possibly confounding changes in expanded clonotypes.

A second PCR of 7 to 11 cycles used a sample-barcoded 5' primer and a J-beta primer mix. TCRdb analysed the 5' RACE reads with MiXCR anew, one entry per CDR3 protein. The top ten clones hold under 4% of a sample with 800,000 or so distinct CDR3 sequences, about 25% of them seen once. The CDR3 is 16 residues long. Germline assignment: CDR1 PRHDT and CDR2 FYEKMQ (reference sequence). V gave up 8 bases and J gave up 4 bases; unmatched junction bases: 9. These data are also associated with another study on T cells of mothers and their children. That source notes: Unrelated mother-child pairs always had slightly, but never significantly, lower normalized overlap than related pairs.

The origin of this receptor is a boy under 18 in good health. The sample taken for sequencing was blood. J is TRBJ2-5 and V is TRBV13; 14 bases align to TRBD2. The CDR3 region is CASSSGGLAGGETQYF. DNA for the CDR3: TGTGCCAGCTCCTCGGGAGGACTAGCGGGAGGAGAGACCCAGTACTTC.